This TCR beta chain was recovered during a study of T cell responses to AZD1222 COVID-19 vaccine. Findings and caveats of the study: Sampled repertoires all dated from after the peak T cell response. Once two AZD1222 doses were given, Spike-specific TCR breadth and depth went up. White British ancestry dominated among donors, who included more females, and clonal diversity was possibly underestimated.

To note about this clone: Its antigen is currently unknown.

Sequenced by immunoSEQ multiplex PCR; TCRdb stores in-frame clones only, minus some. Seen here are over 110,000 clones, roughly 90% observed once, and the top ten hold about 6%. There are 14 residues in the CDR3. Looked up from germline, CDR1 is SGHAT and CDR2 is FQNNGV. V gave up 0 bases and J gave up 1 base, with 6 bases separating them. The input for sequencing was peripheral blood, taken on day 0 of AZD1222 vaccination. The sequence was collected from an adult in good health. J is TRBJ1-2 and V is TRBV11-2; D gene ambiguous. The CDR3 nucleotides are TGTGCCAGCAGCTTAGATCAGTTTAACTATGGCTACACCTTC. Translated: CASSLDQFNYGYTF.